The 3 T cell receptor beta chains below come from one sample, sequenced in a study of blood T cells in healthy people across ages. Using a J-beta primer mix together with a sample-barcoded 5' primer, a second PCR was run for roughly 6 to 12 cycles. Each CDR3 protein gets one entry after TCRdb re-called the 5' RACE reads with MiXCR. The sample yields hundreds of thousands of distinct CDR3 sequences, approximately 39% seen once. Sequencing used blood. These receptors all come from a woman aged 60 to 75 in good health.

The rearrangement joins TRBV20-1 to TRBJ1-4; 9 nucleotides align to TRBD1. Germline V gene data show CDR1 as DFQATT and CDR2 as SNEGSKA (reference sequence). The CDR3 runs to 14 residues. Trimming cost V 1 base and J 6 bases; bases outside gene matches: 3. The CDR3, as DNA: TGCAGTGCTAGAGCGGGACAGGGTGATGAAAAACTGTTTTTT. It is translated as CSARAGQGDEKLFF.

This chain joins TRBV12-3 or TRBV12-4 and TRBJ2-5, with D unresolved. The J call may not be correct, given that the DNA end is closer to TRBJ2-7. This CDR3 region has 13 residues. DNA of the CDR3: TGTGCCAGCAGTTTCGGGTGGGAAAACGAGCAGTACTTC. Translating gives CASSFGWENEQYF.

V gene TRBV5-5 combines with J gene TRBJ2-5; either TRBD1 or TRBD2 may fit D (5 bases each). CDR1 is SGHKS, CDR2 YYEKEE, per germline (reference sequence). V lost 7 bases to trimming and J lost 5 bases, with 15 bases between them. There are 13 residues in the CDR3. The CDR3 here is CASGTGTPETQYF. CDR3 nucleotides: TGTGCCAGCGGCACCGGGACGCCTGAGACCCAGTACTTC. Using reference TRBV5-5 and TRBJ2-5 for the parts outside the CDR3, the full variable domain is DAGVTQSPTHLIKTRGQQVTLRCSPISGHKSVSWYQQVLGQGPQFIFQYYEKEERGRGNFPDRFSARQFPNYSSELNVNALLLGDSALYLCASGTGTPETQYFGPGTRLLVL.